This T cell receptor beta chain stems from a study of regulatory T cells in long-lasting Graves disease. Described time point: persistent/refractory GD, antithyroid drugs over 5 years with positive TRAb. The TCR library was made from RNA that had been extracted from PBMCs in TRIzol. Whole-study results and caveats: TRBV28, TRBJ1-2 and TRBJ2-5 were segments that persistent disease favored. Persistent Graves' disease cases displayed lower TCR diversity than newly diagnosed ones.

Researchers made TCR beta libraries by using iRepertoire HTBI primers and running Arm-PCR on CDR3 regions. Original analysis: Identification across samples found about 65 TRBV and some 15 TRBJ segments. A single record per CDR3 protein comes from TCRdb applying MiXCR to the multiplex PCR reads. The V and J calls reflect TCRdb's pipeline rather than the authors' work. Seen here are more than 300,000 distinct CDR3 sequences, around 20% observed once, and the top ten hold 29%. This clonotype was counted at least ten times. Antigen: not known. Germline V CDR1 and CDR2: LGHDT, YNNKEL (reference sequence). Deletions cut 4 bases from V and 9 bases from J, with 9 bases between. The CDR3 totals 11 residues.

The V call is TRBV3-1, the J call TRBJ1-1; D is perhaps TRBD1 (5 bases). The source of this sequence is a female donor with Graves disease. This sample comprised peripheral blood mononuclear cells (PBMCs), obtained when the disease was refractory, from a patient treated with antithyroid drugs. CDR3: CASSRTGKAFF. CDR3 sequence (DNA): TGTGCCAGCAGCCGAACAGGTAAAGCTTTCTTT.